This T cell receptor beta chain was identified in a study of cytomegalovirus exposure and HLA in healthy donors. Notes on the study in general: The Asian-associated ancestry cluster reportedly had fewer N-insertions than the approximately 700-donor mean in a later analysis. There were several of the most significant clusters that appeared linked to common viral pathogens in a later analysis. Analyzed later, most CMV-associated TCR beta chains appeared HLA-restricted. The authors listed 180 or so TCR beta chains as cytomegalovirus-associated.

Turning to this clone: Its antigen is still unknown.

Per the germline V gene, CDR1 is SGHRS and CDR2 is YFSETQ. CDR3 length: 14 residues. The ends were cut back, 0 bases at V and 1 base at J, with 7 bases in the middle. PCR employed 60 Vbeta and 13 Jbeta primers. Here immunoSEQ multiplex PCR was the method, and the copy in TCRdb shows in-frame clones only, minus some. The sample consists of tens of thousands of clones, over 70% of them appearing once. This receptor was identified in a man between 40 and 49 years old in good health and CMV-seropositive. The sample was PBMCs. The chain combines TRBV5-1 with TRBJ1-2; D remains unclear. CDR3 sequence (DNA): TGCGCCAGCAGCTTGGATGTCAGTAACTATGGCTACACCTTC. Its protein is CASSLDVSNYGYTF. Full variable domain (rest looked up from reference TRBV5-1 and TRBJ1-2): KAGVTQTPRYLIKTRGQQVTLSCSPISGHRSVSWYQQTPGQGLQFLFEYFSETQRNKGNFPGRFSGRQFSNSRSEMNVSTLELGDSALYLCASSLDVSNYGYTFGSGTRLTVV.